This passage covers 21 T cell receptor beta chains from one sample sequenced in a study of glioma-infiltrating T cells. Using RNA template, CDR3s of TCR alpha and beta were amplified with iRepertoire arm-PCR. TCRdb re-called the multiplex PCR reads with MiXCR, one entry per CDR3 protein. The sample records fewer than 500,000 distinct CDR3 sequences, 41% being singletons. The source material was glioma tissue, nonneoplastic brain tissue, or PBMCs (not recorded which). The receptors originated from a human donor with low-grade glioma or glioblastoma, undergoing nonglioma brain surgery, or in good health (not recorded which).

This clonotype appeared many times. The gene calls are TRBV6-2 or TRBV6-3 and TRBJ1-2, with D unresolved. V lost 5 bases and J 9 bases, leaving 13 bases between the germline ends. This CDR3 has 12 amino acids. In germline, CDR1 is MNHEY, CDR2 SVGEGT. For the CDR3, the DNA is TGTGCCAGCAGTGAGTACCCAAACAGCTACACCTTC. Translated: CASSEYPNSYTF.

There are a few counts of this clonotype. The rearrangement uses TRBV20-1 and TRBJ2-7; 7 nucleotides agree with TRBD1. The CDR3 length is 14 residues. Trimming took 4 bases from V and 0 from J; bases not matched to a gene: 6. CDR1 and CDR2 from the germline V gene are DFQATT and SNEGSKA (reference sequence). CDR3 region: CSATPSGGSYEQYF. The CDR3 bases are TGCAGTGCTACGCCCTCAGGGGGCTCCTACGAGCAGTACTTC.

The CDR3 spells CASSTRDRELTEAFF. DNA of the CDR3: TGTGCCAGCAGTACCCGGGACAGGGAGCTAACTGAAGCTTTCTTT. The V and J genes are TRBV12-3 or TRBV12-4 and TRBJ1-1; 9 bases are a match to TRBD1. The trim removed 5 bases at V and 5 bases at J, leaving 9 bases unmatched. This CDR3 is 15 amino acids long.

This clonotype turned up a few times. The chain joins TRBV7-9 to TRBJ2-3; tentatively, D is TRBD1 or TRBD2 (5 bases each). Per the germline V gene, CDR1 is SEHNR and CDR2 is FQNEAQ (reference sequence). Trimming left V 1 base short and J 2 bases short, with 13 bases between. The CDR3 has 16 amino acids. The DNA for the CDR3 is TGTGCCAGCAGCTTAGTTACAGGAGGCTTCACAGATACGCAGTATTTT. Protein sequence: CASSLVTGGFTDTQYF. Variable domain in full (rest from reference TRBV7-9 and TRBJ2-3): DTGVSQNPRHKITKRGQNVTFRCDPISEHNRLYWYRQTLGQGPEFLTYFQNEAQLEKSRLLSDRFSAERPKGSFSTLEIQRTEQGDSAMYLCASSLVTGGFTDTQYFGPGTRLTVL.

A note on this clonotype: A much larger clone differs by one base, so this may be a read error. In DNA, the CDR3 is TGTGCCAGCAGTTTATTAGGATCTTCAGGGCTCGGAGAAAAACTGTTTTTT. Protein: CASSLLGSSGLGEKLFF. The rearrangement joins TRBV27 to TRBJ1-4, with D perhaps TRBD1 (5 bases). Trimming cost V 1 base and J 8 bases, with 20 bases left between them. The CDR3 is made up of 17 amino acids. Looked up from germline, CDR1 is MNHEY and CDR2 is SMNVEV (reference sequence).

The chain is built from TRBV4-3 and TRBJ1-4, with TRBD1 matching over 7 bases. The V gene's germline CDR1 is LGHNA and CDR2 YSLEER. J lost 5 bases, V lost 1 base, and 4 bases had no gene match. The CDR3 totals 15 residues. The CDR3 reads CASSQGGRGNEKLFF. The CDR3 nucleotides are TGCGCCAGCAGCCAAGGGGGCAGGGGGAATGAAAAACTGTTTTTT.

To note about this clonotype: It may be a read error: a sequence one base away is much more abundant. The rearrangement joins TRBV20-1 to TRBJ2-3; no clear D gene. The CDR3 sequence is 10 residues long. Germline lookup yields CDR1 DFQATT and CDR2 SNEGSKA (reference sequence). Here the CDR3 reads CSAGRYTKYF. The DNA of the CDR3 is TGCAGTGCTGGCCGGTATACGAAGTATTTT.

This clonotype has only a few counts. V gene TRBV4-1 combines with J gene TRBJ1-5, with 7 positions matching TRBD1. The CDR3 extends over 15 amino acids. Germline CDR1 MGHRA, CDR2 YSYEKL. V trimming: 0 bases; J trimming: 1 base; junction bases outside the gene matches: 0. CDR3 sequence reads: CASSQEQGSNQPQHF. CDR3 coding DNA: TGCGCCAGCAGCCAAGAACAGGGGAGCAATCAGCCCCAGCATTTT.

J is TRBJ1-6 and V is TRBV28; D gene uncertain. The V gene's germline CDR1 is MDHEN and CDR2 SYDVKM. Trimming shortened V by 3 bases and J by 7 bases, and 16 bases separated the two germline ends. The CDR3 has 16 residues. The CDR3 loop is CASSFPRGVDNSPLHF. The CDR3 nucleotides are TGTGCCAGCAGTTTTCCCCGCGGGGTCGACAATTCACCCCTCCACTTT.

Details on this clonotype: A junction boundary mismatches the germline segment, possibly from a read error. The rearrangement uses TRBV5-1 and TRBJ2-7; perhaps TRBD1 as D (5 bases). Per germline, CDR1 SGHRS and CDR2 YFSETQ. CDR3 length: 13 amino acids. CDR3 loop: CASSLQVSYEQYF. The CDR3 nucleotides read TGTGCCAGCAGCTTACAGGTGTCCTACGAGCAGTACTTC. Supplemented by reference TRBV5-1 and TRBJ2-7, the full variable domain reads KAGVTQTPRYLIKTRGQQVTLSCSPISGHRSVSWYQQTPGQGLQFLFEYFSETQRNKGNFPGRFSGRQFSNSRSEMNVSTLELGDSALYLCASSLQVSYEQYFGPGTRLTVT.

A word on this clonotype: Since a much larger clone is just one base distant, this may be a read error. The final CDR3 position lacks the conserved phenylalanine or tryptophan, pointing to a likely read error. The chain carries TRBV20-1 and TRBJ1-1; D is unclear. V was trimmed by 4 bases and J by 2 bases, leaving 11 bases between them. Germline lookup yields CDR1 DFQATT and CDR2 SNEGSKA (reference sequence). CDR3 length: 13 residues. The CDR3 coding sequence is TGCAGTGCTACCCGGCACGTAAACACTGAAGCTTTCCTT. Its translation is CSATRHVNTEAFL.

Only a few counts were recorded for this clonotype. V is TRBV7-2 and J is TRBJ2-1; TRBD2 aligns across 7 bases. The CDR3 consists of 15 residues. CDR1 SGHTA and CDR2 FQGNSA come from the germline V gene. J was trimmed by 5 bases and V by 3 bases; bases with no gene match: 7. Written as DNA, the CDR3 is TGTGCCAGCAGCTTGGTCGCTAGCGGTAACAATGAGCAGTTCTTC. Translation: CASSLVASGNNEQFF.

The chain has TRBV29-1 and TRBJ2-3; 7 nucleotides agree with TRBD2. CDR3 length: 14 amino acids. Germline CDR1 reads SQVTM; CDR2 reads ANQGSEA. The CDR3 region is CSARELAPTDTQYF. Here the CDR3 DNA reads TGCAGTGCTAGGGAACTAGCGCCCACAGATACGCAGTATTTT.

To note about this clonotype: An end of the junction differs from the germline gene, which may be a read error. The chain employs TRBV6-1 and TRBJ1-4; D may be TRBD1 (6 bases). From germline, CDR1 is MNHNS and CDR2 SASEGT. This CDR3 has 14 residues. The CDR3 protein is CAISAGGDNEKLFF. DNA of the CDR3: TGTGCCATCAGTGCTGGGGGCGATAATGAAAAACTGTTTTTT.

At least ten counts were recorded for this clonotype. The CDR3 coding sequence is TGCGCCAGCAGCCAAGAGGCAGTTAGCCAGACCCAGTACTTC. It translates to CASSQEAVSQTQYF. The chain employs TRBV4-3 and TRBJ2-5, with unresolved D. This CDR3 spans 14 amino acids. The germline CDR1 and CDR2 sequences are LGHNA and YSLEER. Between the trimmed V and J ends, which lost 0 bases and 6 bases, there was a span of 11 bases.

This clonotype occurred once. A much larger clonotype is one base distant, so this may be a read error. The CDR3 reads CSAAGAMTTYNEQFF. The CDR3 nucleotides are TGCAGTGCGGCGGGAGCTATGACTACCTACAATGAGCAGTTCTTC. This chain connects TRBV20-1 to TRBJ2-1, with 7 nucleotides matching TRBD2. V dropped 6 bases and J dropped 2; count of bases not matched to a gene: 10. Per the germline V gene, CDR1 is DFQATT and CDR2 is SNEGSKA (reference sequence). The CDR3 loop spans 15 amino acids.

This clonotype has a count of ten or more. V usage is TRBV28 and J usage is TRBJ2-7; possibly TRBD2 for D (6 bases). The V end was cut by 1 base, the J end by 3 bases, with 10 bases between. Germline values: CDR1 MDHEN, CDR2 SYDVKM. The CDR3 covers 14 residues. CDR3 loop: CASSLSGGSYEQYF. Here the CDR3 DNA reads TGTGCCAGCAGTTTATCCGGGGGTAGCTACGAGCAGTACTTC.

This clonotype appeared a few times. The V call is TRBV7-2, the J call TRBJ2-7, with D possibly being TRBD2 (6 bases). The V gene's germline CDR1 is SGHTA and CDR2 FQGNSA. The V end lost 5 bases, the J end lost 2 bases, and 16 bases lay between the germline ends. This CDR3 region has 15 residues. CDR3 coding DNA: TGTGCCAGCAGCCCCTTCCGGGACTCTCCCTACGAGCAGTACTTC. Translating gives CASSPFRDSPYEQYF.

This clonotype turned up a few times. J is TRBJ1-2 and V is TRBV12-3 or TRBV12-4, with no clear D. The V and J ends lost 3 bases and 10 bases respectively, with 12 bases between them. The CDR3 is 12 residues long. Written as DNA, the CDR3 is TGTGCCAGCAGTTTGGAGGAATCTGACTACACCTTC. The encoded protein is CASSLEESDYTF.

This clonotype was observed a few times. The chain links TRBV20-1 to TRBJ2-7, with D perhaps matching TRBD2 (6 bases). This CDR3 is 13 amino acids long. Looked up from germline, CDR1 is DFQATT and CDR2 is SNEGSKA (reference sequence). Deletions cut 5 bases from V and 6 bases from J, with 17 bases between. The CDR3 region has the DNA TGCAGTGCTGAGGGACGGGTGGGGGGCGAGCAGTACTTC. Protein sequence: CSAEGRVGGEQYF.

This chain joins TRBV6-2 or TRBV6-3 and TRBJ2-3, with 9 nucleotides matching TRBD2. This CDR3 spans 16 amino acids. From germline, CDR1 is MNHEY and CDR2 SVGEGT. V lost 5 bases, J lost 2 bases, and 8 bases stayed unmatched. As DNA, the CDR3 is TGTGCCAGCAGTAGCGGGAGGCCAGGGTCCACAGATACGCAGTATTTT. This gives the protein CASSSGRPGSTDTQYF.